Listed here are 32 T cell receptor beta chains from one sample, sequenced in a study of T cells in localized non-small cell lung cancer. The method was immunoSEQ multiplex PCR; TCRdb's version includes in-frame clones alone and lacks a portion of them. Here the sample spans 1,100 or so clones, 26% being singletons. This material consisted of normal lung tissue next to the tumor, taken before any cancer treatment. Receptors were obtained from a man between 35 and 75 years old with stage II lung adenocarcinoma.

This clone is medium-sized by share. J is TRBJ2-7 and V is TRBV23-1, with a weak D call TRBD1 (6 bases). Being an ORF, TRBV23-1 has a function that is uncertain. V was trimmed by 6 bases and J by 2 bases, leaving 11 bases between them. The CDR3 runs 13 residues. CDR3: CASSLTGTYEQYF. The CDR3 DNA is TGCGCCAGCAGCTTGACAGGTACCTACGAGCAGTACTTC.

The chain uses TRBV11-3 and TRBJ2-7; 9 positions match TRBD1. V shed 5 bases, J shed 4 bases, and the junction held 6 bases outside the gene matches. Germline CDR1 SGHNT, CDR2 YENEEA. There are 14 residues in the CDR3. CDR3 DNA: TGTGCCAGCAGCCCCGGGACAGGGCGATACGAGCAGTACTTC. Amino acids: CASSPGTGRYEQYF.

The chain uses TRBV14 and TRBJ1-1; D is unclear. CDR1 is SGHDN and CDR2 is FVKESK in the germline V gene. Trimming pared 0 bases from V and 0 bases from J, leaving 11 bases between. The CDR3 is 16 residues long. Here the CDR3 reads CASSQDRGNLNTEAFF. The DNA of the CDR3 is TGTGCCAGCAGCCAAGATCGCGGCAACCTGAACACTGAAGCTTTCTTT.

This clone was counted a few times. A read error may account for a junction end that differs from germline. DNA for the CDR3: TGTGCCAACAGCTCGGGACTAGGGGGGGTCAATGAGCAGTTCTTC. It yields the protein CANSSGLGGVNEQFF. The chain is built from TRBV11-3 and TRBJ2-1; 8 bases fit TRBD2. CDR3 length: 15 residues. Germline assignment: CDR1 SGHNT and CDR2 YENEEA.

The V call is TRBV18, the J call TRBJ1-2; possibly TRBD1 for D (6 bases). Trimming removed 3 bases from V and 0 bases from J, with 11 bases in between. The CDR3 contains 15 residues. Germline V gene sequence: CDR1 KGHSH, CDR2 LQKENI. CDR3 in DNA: TGTGCCAGCTCACCCGGCCGGGACACTAACTATGGCTACACCTTC. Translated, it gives CASSPGRDTNYGYTF.

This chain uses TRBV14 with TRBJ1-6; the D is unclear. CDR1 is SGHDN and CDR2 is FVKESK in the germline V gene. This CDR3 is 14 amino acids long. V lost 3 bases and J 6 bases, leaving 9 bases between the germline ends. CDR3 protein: CASSQTGFNSPLHF. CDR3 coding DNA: TGTGCCAGCAGCCAGACGGGGTTTAATTCACCCCTCCACTTT.

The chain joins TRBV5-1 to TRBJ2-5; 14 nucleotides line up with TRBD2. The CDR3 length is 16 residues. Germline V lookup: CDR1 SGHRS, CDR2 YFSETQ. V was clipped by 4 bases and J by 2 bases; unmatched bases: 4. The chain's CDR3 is CASSLGTSGGQETQYF. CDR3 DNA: TGCGCCAGCAGCCTAGGGACTAGCGGGGGTCAAGAGACCCAGTACTTC.

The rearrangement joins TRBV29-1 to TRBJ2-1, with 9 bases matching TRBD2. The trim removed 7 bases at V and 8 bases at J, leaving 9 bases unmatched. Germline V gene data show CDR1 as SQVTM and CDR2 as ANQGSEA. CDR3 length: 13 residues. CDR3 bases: TGCAGCGCCGCGGGGGGGCCGTGGGATGAGCAGTTCTTC. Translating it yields CSAAGGPWDEQFF.

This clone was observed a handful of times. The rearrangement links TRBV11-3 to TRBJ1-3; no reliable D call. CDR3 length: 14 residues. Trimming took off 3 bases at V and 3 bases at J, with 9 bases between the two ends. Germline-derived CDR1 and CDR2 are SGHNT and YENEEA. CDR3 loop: CASSLAGVGNTIYF. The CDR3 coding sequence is TGTGCCAGCAGCTTGGCGGGTGTTGGAAACACCATATATTTT. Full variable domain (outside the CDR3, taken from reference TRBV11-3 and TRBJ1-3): EAGVVQSPRYKIIEKKQPVAFWCNPISGHNTLYWYLQNLGQGPELLIRYENEEAVDDSQLPKDRFSAERLKGVDSTLKIQPAELGDSAVYLCASSLAGVGNTIYFGEGSWLTVV.

The CDR3 DNA reads TGTGCCAGCAGCTACGGTGGGACAGTAGCCTACGAGCAGTACTTC. Amino acid sequence: CASSYGGTVAYEQYF. The genes are TRBV6-8 and TRBJ2-7; 7 bases match TRBD1. The V gene's germline CDR1 is MNHGY and CDR2 SAAAGT. The CDR3 contains 15 residues. The junction had 10 bases not matched to a gene; V was cut back by 6 bases and J by 2 bases.

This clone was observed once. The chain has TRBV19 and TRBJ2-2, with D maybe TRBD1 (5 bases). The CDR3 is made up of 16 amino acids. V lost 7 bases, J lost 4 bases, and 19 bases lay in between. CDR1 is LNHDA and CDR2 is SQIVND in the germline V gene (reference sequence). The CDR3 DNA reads TGTGCCAGTAATCCTGAACAGGCCGGCCGCACCGGGGAGCTGTTTTTT. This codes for CASNPEQAGRTGELFF.

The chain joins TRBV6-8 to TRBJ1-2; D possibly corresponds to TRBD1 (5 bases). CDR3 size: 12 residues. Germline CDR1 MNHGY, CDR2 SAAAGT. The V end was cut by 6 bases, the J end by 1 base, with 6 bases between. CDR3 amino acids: CASRGGNYGYTF. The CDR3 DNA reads TGTGCCAGCAGGGGGGGTAACTATGGCTACACCTTC.

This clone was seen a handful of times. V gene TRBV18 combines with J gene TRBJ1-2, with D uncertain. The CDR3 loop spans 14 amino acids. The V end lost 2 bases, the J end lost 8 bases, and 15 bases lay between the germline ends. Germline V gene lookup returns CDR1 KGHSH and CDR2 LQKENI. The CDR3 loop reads CASSPGLGFLGYTF. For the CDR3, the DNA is TGTGCCAGCTCACCAGGTTTAGGTTTTCTCGGCTACACCTTC.

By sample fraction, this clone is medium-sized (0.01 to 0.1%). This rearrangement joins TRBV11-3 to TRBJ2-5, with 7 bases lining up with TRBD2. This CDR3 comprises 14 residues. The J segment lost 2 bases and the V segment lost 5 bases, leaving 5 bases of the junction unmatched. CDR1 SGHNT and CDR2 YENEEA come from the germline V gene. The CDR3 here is CASSQQAGQETQYF. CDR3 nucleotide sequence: TGTGCCAGCAGCCAACAAGCGGGGCAAGAGACCCAGTACTTC. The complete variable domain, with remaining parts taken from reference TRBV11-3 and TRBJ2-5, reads EAGVVQSPRYKIIEKKQPVAFWCNPISGHNTLYWYLQNLGQGPELLIRYENEEAVDDSQLPKDRFSAERLKGVDSTLKIQPAELGDSAVYLCASSQQAGQETQYFGPGTRLLVL.

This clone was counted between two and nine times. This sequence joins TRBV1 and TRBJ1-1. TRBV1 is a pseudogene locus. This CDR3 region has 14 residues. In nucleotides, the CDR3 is TGCGCCAGCAGCCACCTAGCGGTGAACACTGAAGCTTTCTTT. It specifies CASSHLAVNTEAFF.

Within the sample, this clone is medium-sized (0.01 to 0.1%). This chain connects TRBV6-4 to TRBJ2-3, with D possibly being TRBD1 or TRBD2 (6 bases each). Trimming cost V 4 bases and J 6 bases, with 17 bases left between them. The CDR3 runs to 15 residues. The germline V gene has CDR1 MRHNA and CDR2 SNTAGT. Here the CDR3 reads CASSALRGAGDTQYF. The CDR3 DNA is TGTGCCAGCAGTGCCCTGAGGGGGGCCGGGGATACGCAGTATTTT.

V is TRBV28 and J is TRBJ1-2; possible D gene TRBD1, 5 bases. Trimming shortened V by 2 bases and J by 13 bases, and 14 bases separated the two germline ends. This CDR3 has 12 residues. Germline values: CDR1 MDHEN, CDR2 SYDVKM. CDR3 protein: CASSLGGPPVTF. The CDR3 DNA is TGTGCCAGCAGTTTAGGGGGACCGCCCGTCACCTTC.

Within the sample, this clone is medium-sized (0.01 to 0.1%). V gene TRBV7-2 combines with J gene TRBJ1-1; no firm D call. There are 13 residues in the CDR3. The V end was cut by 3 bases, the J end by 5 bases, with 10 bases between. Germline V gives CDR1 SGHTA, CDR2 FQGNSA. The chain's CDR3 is CASSFTSGTEAFF. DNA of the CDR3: TGTGCCAGCAGCTTTACCTCGGGGACTGAAGCTTTCTTT. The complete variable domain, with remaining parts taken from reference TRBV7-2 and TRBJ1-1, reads GAGVSQSPSNKVTEKGKDVELRCDPISGHTALYWYRQSLGQGLEFLIYFQGNSAPDKSGLPSDRFSAERTGGSVSTLTIQRTQQEDSAVYLCASSFTSGTEAFFGQGTRLTVV.

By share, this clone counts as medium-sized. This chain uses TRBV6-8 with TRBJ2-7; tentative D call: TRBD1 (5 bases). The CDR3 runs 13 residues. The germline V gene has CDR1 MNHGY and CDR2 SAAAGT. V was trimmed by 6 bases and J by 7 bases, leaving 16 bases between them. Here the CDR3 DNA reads TGTGCCAGCAGGCCACCAGACAGAGAAGAGCAGTACTTC. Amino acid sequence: CASRPPDREEQYF.

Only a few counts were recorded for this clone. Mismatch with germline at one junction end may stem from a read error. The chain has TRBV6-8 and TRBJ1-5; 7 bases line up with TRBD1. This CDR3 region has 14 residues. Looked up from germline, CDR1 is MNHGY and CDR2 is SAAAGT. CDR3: CTSSLQGFGQPQHF. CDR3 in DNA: TGTACCAGCAGCCTACAGGGGTTTGGTCAGCCCCAGCATTTT.

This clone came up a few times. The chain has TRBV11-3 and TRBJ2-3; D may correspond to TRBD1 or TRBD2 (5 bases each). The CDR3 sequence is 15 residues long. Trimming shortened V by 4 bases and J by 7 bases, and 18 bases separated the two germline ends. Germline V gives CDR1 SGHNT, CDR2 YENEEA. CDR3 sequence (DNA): TGTGCCAGCAGCTCCCACGAGGGGATGGCTTATACGCAGTATTTT. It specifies CASSSHEGMAYTQYF. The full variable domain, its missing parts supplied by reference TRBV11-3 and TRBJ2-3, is EAGVVQSPRYKIIEKKQPVAFWCNPISGHNTLYWYLQNLGQGPELLIRYENEEAVDDSQLPKDRFSAERLKGVDSTLKIQPAELGDSAVYLCASSSHEGMAYTQYFGPGTRLTVL.

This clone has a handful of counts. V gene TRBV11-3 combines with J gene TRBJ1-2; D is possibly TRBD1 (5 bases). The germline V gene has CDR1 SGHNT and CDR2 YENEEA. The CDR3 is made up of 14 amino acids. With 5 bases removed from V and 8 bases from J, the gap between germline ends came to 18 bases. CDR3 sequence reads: CASSPGPASGGYTF. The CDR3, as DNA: TGTGCCAGCAGCCCGGGGCCGGCATCCGGGGGCTACACCTTC.

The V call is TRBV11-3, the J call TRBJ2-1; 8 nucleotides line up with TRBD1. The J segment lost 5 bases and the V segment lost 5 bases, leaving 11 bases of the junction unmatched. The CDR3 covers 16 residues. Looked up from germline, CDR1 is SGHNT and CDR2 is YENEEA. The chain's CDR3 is CASSASGGAGNNEQFF. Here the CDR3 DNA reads TGTGCCAGCAGCGCCTCAGGGGGCGCGGGGAACAATGAGCAGTTCTTC.

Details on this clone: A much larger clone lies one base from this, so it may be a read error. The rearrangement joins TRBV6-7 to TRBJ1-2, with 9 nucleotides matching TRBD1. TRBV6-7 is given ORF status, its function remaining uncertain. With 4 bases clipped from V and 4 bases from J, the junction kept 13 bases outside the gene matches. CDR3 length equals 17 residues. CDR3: CASSFPSGTGKGYGYTF. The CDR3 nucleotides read TGTGCCAGCAGTTTCCCTTCGGGGACAGGGAAAGGCTATGGCTACACCTTC.

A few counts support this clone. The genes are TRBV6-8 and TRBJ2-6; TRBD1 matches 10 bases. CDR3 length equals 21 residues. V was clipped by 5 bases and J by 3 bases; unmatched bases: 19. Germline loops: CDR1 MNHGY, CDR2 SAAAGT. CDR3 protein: CASSPLPGQGSALLGANVLTF. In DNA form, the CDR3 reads TGTGCCAGCAGTCCACTCCCGGGACAGGGGAGTGCACTACTTGGGGCCAACGTCCTGACTTTC.

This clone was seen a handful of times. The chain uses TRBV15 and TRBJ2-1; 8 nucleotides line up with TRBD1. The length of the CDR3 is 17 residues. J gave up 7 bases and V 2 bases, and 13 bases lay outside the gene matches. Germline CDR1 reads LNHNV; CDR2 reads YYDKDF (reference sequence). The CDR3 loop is CATSRYPGQGSGNEQFF. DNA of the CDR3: TGTGCCACCAGCAGATATCCCGGACAGGGCTCAGGTAATGAGCAGTTCTTC. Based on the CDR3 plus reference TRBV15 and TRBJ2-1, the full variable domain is DAMVIQNPRYQVTQFGKPVTLSCSQTLNHNVMYWYQQKSSQAPKLLFHYYDKDFNNEADTPDNFQSRRPNTSFCFLDIRSPGLGDTAMYLCATSRYPGQGSGNEQFFGPGTRLTVL.

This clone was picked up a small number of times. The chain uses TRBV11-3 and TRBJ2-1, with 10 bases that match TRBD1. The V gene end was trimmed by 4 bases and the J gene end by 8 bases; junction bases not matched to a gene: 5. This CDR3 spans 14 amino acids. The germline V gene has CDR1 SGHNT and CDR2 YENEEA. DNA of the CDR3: TGTGCCAGCAGCTCCGACAGGGGGCGCGATGAGCAGTTCTTC. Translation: CASSSDRGRDEQFF.

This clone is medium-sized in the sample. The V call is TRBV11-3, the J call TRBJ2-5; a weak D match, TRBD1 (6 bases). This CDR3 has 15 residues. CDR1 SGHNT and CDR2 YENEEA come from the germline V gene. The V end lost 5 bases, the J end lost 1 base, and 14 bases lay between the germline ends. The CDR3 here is CASSADREVQETQYF. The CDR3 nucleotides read TGTGCCAGCAGCGCGGACAGAGAGGTCCAAGAGACCCAGTACTTC.

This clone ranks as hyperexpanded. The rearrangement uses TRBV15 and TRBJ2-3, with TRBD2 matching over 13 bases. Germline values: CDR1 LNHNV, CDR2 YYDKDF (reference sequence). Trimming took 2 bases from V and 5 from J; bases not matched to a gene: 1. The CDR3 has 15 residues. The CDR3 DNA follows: TGTGCCACCAGCAGAACTAGCGGGGGGGAAGATACGCAGTATTTT. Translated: CATSRTSGGEDTQYF.

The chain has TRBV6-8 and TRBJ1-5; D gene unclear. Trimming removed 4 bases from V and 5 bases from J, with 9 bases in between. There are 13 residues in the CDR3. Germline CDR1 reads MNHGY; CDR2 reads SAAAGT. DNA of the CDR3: TGTGCCAGCAGTTCCCAACTTGATCAGCCCCAGCATTTT. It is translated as CASSSQLDQPQHF.

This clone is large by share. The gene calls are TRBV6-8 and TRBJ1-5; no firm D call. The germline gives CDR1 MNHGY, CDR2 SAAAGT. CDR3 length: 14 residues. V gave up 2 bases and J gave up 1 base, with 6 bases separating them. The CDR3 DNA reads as TGTGCCAGCAGTTACGGGCAGAGCAATCAGCCCCAGCATTTT. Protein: CASSYGQSNQPQHF.

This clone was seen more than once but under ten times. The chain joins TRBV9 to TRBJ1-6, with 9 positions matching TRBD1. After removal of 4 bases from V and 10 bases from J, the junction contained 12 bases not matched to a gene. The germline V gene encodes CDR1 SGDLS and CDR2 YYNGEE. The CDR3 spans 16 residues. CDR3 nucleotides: TGTGCCAGCAGCTTAGGAGGACAGGGGACGGGGTCACCCCTCCACTTT. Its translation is CASSLGGQGTGSPLHF.